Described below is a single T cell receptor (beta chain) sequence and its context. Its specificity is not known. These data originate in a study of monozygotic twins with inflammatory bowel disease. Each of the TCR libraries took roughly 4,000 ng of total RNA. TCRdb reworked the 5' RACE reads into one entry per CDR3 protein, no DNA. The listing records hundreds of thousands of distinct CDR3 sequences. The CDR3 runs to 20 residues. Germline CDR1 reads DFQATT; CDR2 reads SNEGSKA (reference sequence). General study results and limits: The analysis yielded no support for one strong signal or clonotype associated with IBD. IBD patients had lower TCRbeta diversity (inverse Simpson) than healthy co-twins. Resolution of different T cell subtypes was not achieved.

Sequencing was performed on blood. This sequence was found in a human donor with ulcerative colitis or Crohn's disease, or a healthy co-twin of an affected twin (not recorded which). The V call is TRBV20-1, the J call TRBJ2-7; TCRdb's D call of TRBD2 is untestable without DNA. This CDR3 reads CSAYRFSIGTSGRVAYEQYF.